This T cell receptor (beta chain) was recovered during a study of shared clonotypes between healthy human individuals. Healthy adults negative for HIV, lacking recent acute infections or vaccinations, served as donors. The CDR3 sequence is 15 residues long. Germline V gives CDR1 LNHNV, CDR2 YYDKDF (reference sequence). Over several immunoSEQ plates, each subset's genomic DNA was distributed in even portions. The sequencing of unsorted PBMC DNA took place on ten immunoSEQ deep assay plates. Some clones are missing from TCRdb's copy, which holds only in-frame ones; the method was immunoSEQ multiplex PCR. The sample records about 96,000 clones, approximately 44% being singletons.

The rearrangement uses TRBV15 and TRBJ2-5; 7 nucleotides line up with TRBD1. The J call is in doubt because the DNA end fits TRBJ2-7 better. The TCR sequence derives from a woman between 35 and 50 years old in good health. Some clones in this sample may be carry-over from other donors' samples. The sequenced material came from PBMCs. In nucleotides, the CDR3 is TGTGCCACCAGCAGAGATCTCGGGACAGAATACGAGCAGTACTTC. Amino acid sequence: CATSRDLGTEYEQYF.